This TCR beta chain was recovered during a study of blood T cell repertoires in COVID-19. Assay: immunoSEQ multiplex PCR; the TCRdb copy retains only in-frame clones and omits some. The repertoire holds nearly 40,000 clones, with roughly nine tenths as singletons. The clonotype was recovered from a man in his fifties in a cohort sampled during active COVID-19. Sequencing input: peripheral blood.

CDR3 amino acids: CASRRRGSTGELFF. CDR3 nucleotide sequence: TGTGCCAGCAGACGCAGGGGAAGCACCGGGGAGCTGTTTTTT. The genes are TRBV5-8 and TRBJ2-2; maybe TRBD1 (6 bases). Germline lookup yields CDR1 SGHTS and CDR2 YDEGEE. Trimming took off 5 bases at V and 4 bases at J, with 12 bases between the two ends. This CDR3 region has 14 residues.